This T cell receptor (beta chain) is from a study of T cells after yellow fever vaccination. Study information: The fractions with low cell numbers were processed using SMART-Seq v4 Ultra Low Input.

Template switching by 5'RACE produced TCR cDNA, adding a universal primer site and UMIs. TCRdb re-derived calls from the 5' RACE reads in MiXCR, one entry per CDR3 protein. The table includes 300,000 to 350,000 distinct CDR3 sequences, approximately 4.3% detected once. Comments on this clonotype: No antigen is known for it.

The germline gives CDR1 MNHEY, CDR2 SVGAGI. V lost 5 bases to trimming and J lost 3 bases, with 19 bases between them. This CDR3 has 16 amino acids. Notes on the study in general: A secondary response was less intense yet reached its peak sooner, at day 5 versus 15. After the booster, approximately 96% of CD4 and roughly nine tenths of CD8 primary-response clones were re-detected.

The sample was PBMCs, taken 15 days after the yellow fever booster vaccination. The sequence was collected from a man aged 18 to 30 who received the YFV17D yellow fever vaccine. The chain is built from TRBV6-5 and TRBJ1-1; TRBD1 might be the D (6 bases). The CDR3 here is CASSTRAGRGDTEAFF. The CDR3 nucleotides read TGTGCCAGCAGTACCCGGGCAGGAAGGGGGGACACTGAAGCTTTCTTT.